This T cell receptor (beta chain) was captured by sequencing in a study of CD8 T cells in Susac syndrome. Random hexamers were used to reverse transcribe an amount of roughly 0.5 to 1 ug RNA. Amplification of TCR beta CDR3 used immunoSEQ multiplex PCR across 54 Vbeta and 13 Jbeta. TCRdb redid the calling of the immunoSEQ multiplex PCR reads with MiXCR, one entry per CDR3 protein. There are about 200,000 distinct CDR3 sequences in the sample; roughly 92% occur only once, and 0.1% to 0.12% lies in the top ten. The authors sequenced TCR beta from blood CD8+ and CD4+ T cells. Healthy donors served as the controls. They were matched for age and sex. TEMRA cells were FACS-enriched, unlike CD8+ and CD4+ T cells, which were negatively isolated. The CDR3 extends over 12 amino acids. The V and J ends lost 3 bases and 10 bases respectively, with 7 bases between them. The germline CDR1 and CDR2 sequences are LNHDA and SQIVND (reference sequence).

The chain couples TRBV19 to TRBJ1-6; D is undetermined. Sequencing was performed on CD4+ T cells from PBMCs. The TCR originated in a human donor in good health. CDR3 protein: CASSMWASPLHF. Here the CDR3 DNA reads TGTGCCAGTAGTATGTGGGCGTCACCCCTCCACTTT.